This is a list of T cell receptor beta chains from one sample in a study of Ad26.COV2.S vaccination and SARS-CoV-2 variants. Sequenced by immunoSEQ multiplex PCR; TCRdb stores in-frame clones only, minus some. The sample carries some 500,000 clones, roughly nine tenths recorded once. Material: peripheral blood, obtained in a trial of Ad26.COV2.S vaccine versus placebo. These receptors all stem from a person aged 18 to 59 who received the Ad26.COV2.S COVID-19 vaccine or a placebo. Both conserved end residues are part of each CDR3. A D gene is named only where the DNA matches it firmly. Size is omitted from some rows. Given values are once, few, many or a class for expanded clones.

v_call	d_call	clone_size	j_call	cdr3_nt	cdr3_aa
TRBV3-1/TRBV3-2	TRBD1	-	TRBJ2-1	TGTGCCAGCAGCCAAAAGGGACAGGGGGTCACAAGTGAGCAGTTCTTC	CASSQKGQGVTSEQFF
TRBV18	-	-	TRBJ1-5	TGTGCCAGCTCGGGGCAACGGAGGGGCGGGAATCAGCCCCAGCATTTT	CASSGQRRGGNQPQHF
TRBV7-2	-	once	TRBJ2-3	TGTGCCAGCAGTCTAAGCTGGGTTTCAGATACGCAGTATTTT	CASSLSWVSDTQYF
TRBV30	TRBD1	-	TRBJ1-3	TGTGCCTGGGACAGGGCCGATTCCGGAAACACCATATATTTT	CAWDRADSGNTIYF
TRBV5-6	-	-	TRBJ1-2	TGTGCCAGCAGCTGGGGAGCGGGTCCGCCAGGGCTGGGCTACACCTTC	CASSWGAGPPGLGYTF
TRBV28	-	-	TRBJ1-2	TGTGCCAGCAGTTTATGGGGCGGTAGGCGGCAGAACTATGGCTACACCTTC	CASSLWGGRRQNYGYTF
TRBV3-1/TRBV3-2	-	-	TRBJ1-4	TGTGCCAGCAGCCAAGACCCAACACGAAACGAACTGTTTTTT	CASSQDPTRNELFF
TRBV5-4	TRBD1	-	TRBJ2-1	TGTGCCAGCAGCTTCGGACAGGTGAATGAGCAGTTCTTC	CASSFGQVNEQFF
TRBV27	-	-	TRBJ1-5	TGTGCCAGCAGCCCGCGACTGATGGGCAATCAGCCCCAGCATTTT	CASSPRLMGNQPQHF
TRBV29-1	-	-	TRBJ2-2	TGCAGCGTTGAAGATAGATGGGACACCGGGGAGCTGTTTTTT	CSVEDRWDTGELFF
TRBV14	-	-	TRBJ2-7	TGTGCCAGCAGGCGGACCATGAACTACGAGCAGTACTTC	CASRRTMNYEQYF
TRBV18	-	once	TRBJ2-1	TGTGCCAGCTCAACGGTACTAGTTGGTCGTGAGCAGTTCTTC	CASSTVLVGREQFF
TRBV5-1	TRBD1	-	TRBJ2-7	TGCGCCAGCGGACGTGGCTCCGGGACAGGGGCCCTCGAGCAGTACTTC	CASGRGSGTGALEQYF
TRBV9	TRBD2	-	TRBJ2-3	TGTGCCAGCAGCGTAGCTATAGGCGGGGGGGCCGAAGATACGCAGTATTTT	CASSVAIGGGAEDTQYF
TRBV14	TRBD1	-	TRBJ1-1	TGTGCCAGCAGCCCACTCCCTTATACGGGACAGCGATTGAACACTGAAGCTTTCTTT	CASSPLPYTGQRLNTEAFF
TRBV12-3/TRBV12-4	-	-	TRBJ2-7	TGTGCCAGCAGTTTGGTAGTCGGCGAGCAGTACTTC	CASSLVVGEQYF
TRBV4-3	-	once	TRBJ1-6	TGCGCCAGCAGCCTTACCAGGGACCCCTATAATTCACCCCTCCACTTT	CASSLTRDPYNSPLHF
TRBV4-2	-	-	TRBJ1-1	TGTGCCAGCAGCGGTAAGGGGCGCACTGAAGCTTTCTTT	CASSGKGRTEAFF
TRBV18	-	-	TRBJ1-3	TGTGCCAGCTCACCACAAAGGATCACCGGAAACACCATATATTTT	CASSPQRITGNTIYF
TRBV5-4	-	-	TRBJ1-5	TGTGCCAGCAGCTTGGGAGCCAATCAGCCCCAGCATTTT	CASSLGANQPQHF
TRBV28	-	-	TRBJ1-1	TGTGCCAGCAGTTCGGACAACACTGAAGCTTTCTTT	CASSSDNTEAFF
TRBV24-1	-	-	TRBJ1-6	TGTGCCACCTGTCTTAGATCCCCTCTCCACTTT	CATCLRSPLHF
TRBV7-2	TRBD2	once	TRBJ2-1	TGTGCCAGCAGCTTCAGGCCGGGACTAGCGGGATACGAGCAGTTCTTC	CASSFRPGLAGYEQFF
TRBV27	-	-	TRBJ2-1	TGTGCCAGCAGTTTATCGGGGTGGGGGTACAATGAGCAGTTCTTC	CASSLSGWGYNEQFF
TRBV2	-	-	TRBJ1-3	TGTGCCAGCAGTGAAGTCAGATACTCTGGAAACACCATATATTTT	CASSEVRYSGNTIYF
TRBV7-9	-	-	TRBJ2-3	TGTGCCAGAGGAGGGAGCGCAGATACGCAGTATTTT	CARGGSADTQYF
TRBV5-6	-	once	TRBJ2-3	TGTGCCAGCAGCCCCCCTTCGGCACTCCGGGGCCCAGATACGCAGTATTTT	CASSPPSALRGPDTQYF
TRBV24-1	-	-	TRBJ1-5	TGTGCCACCAGTGTTGGTCGTTCCCGAGTTCAGCCCCAGCATTTT	CATSVGRSRVQPQHF
TRBV28	TRBD1	-	TRBJ2-7	TGTGCCAGCAGTCTTGGGGACAGGTCTTTGGGGCAGTACTTC	CASSLGDRSLGQYF
TRBV19	TRBD2	-	TRBJ2-1	TGTGCCAGTAGTACGACCCTACTAGCGAGGGAGCAGTTCTTC	CASSTTLLAREQFF
TRBV5-4	TRBD1	-	TRBJ2-5	TGTGCCAGCAGAAAGGGACAGGTCCTCAACCAAGAGACCCAGTACTTC	CASRKGQVLNQETQYF
TRBV2	-	-	TRBJ1-5	TGTGCCAGCAGTGAACGGAATAGCAATCAGCCCCAGCATTTT	CASSERNSNQPQHF
TRBV28	-	-	TRBJ1-4	TGTGCCAGCCAAGAACGGGGGGCGGATGAAAAACTGTTTTTT	CASQERGADEKLFF
TRBV2	TRBD2	-	TRBJ2-3	TGTGCCAGCAGCGTAACTAGCGGGAGGGGAGATACGCAGTATTTT	CASSVTSGRGDTQYF
TRBV6-1	-	once	TRBJ1-6	TGTGCCAGCAGTGAATCCGGGGACTCACCCCTCCACTTT	CASSESGDSPLHF
TRBV28	-	-	TRBJ1-6	TGTGCCAGCAGAGGGCCAGATCTATCCCTCCACTTT	CASRGPDLSLHF
TRBV9	TRBD1	once	TRBJ1-2	TGTGCCAGCAGCGCCAGGGGGCGGGATGGCTACACCTTC	CASSARGRDGYTF
TRBV4-3	TRBD2	-	TRBJ2-3	TGCGCCAGCAGCCGAGAGGGACTAGCGGGAGTAGGAGATACGCAGTATTTT	CASSREGLAGVGDTQYF
TRBV7-2	-	-	TRBJ1-4	TGTGCCAGCAGCCAACCCCCAGGCGAGACAAATGAAAAACTGTTTTTT	CASSQPPGETNEKLFF
TRBV7-2	-	-	TRBJ2-5	TGTGCCAGCAGCTCCTACCGACCAGAGACCCAGTACTTC	CASSSYRPETQYF
TRBV27	-	-	TRBJ2-7	TGTGCCAGCAGTTCCGTCGGCATCGACTACGAGCAGTACTTC	CASSSVGIDYEQYF
TRBV19	-	once	TRBJ2-1	TGTGCCAGTCGAGCGGCCGGGACCTACCCTGTCAATGAGCAGTTCTTC	CASRAAGTYPVNEQFF
TRBV24-1	TRBD2	once	TRBJ2-1	TGTGCCACCAGTGTCACACTAGCGGGAGGGCCGCGGGAGCAGTTCTTC	CATSVTLAGGPREQFF
TRBV10-3	TRBD1	-	TRBJ1-2	TGTGCCATCAGCCTACAGGGGAACTATGGCTACACCTTC	CAISLQGNYGYTF
TRBV6-5	-	once	TRBJ1-3	TGTGCCAGCAGTTATAGCCCCAGGGCTGGAAACACCATATATTTT	CASSYSPRAGNTIYF
TRBV19	TRBD1	few	TRBJ1-2	TGTGCCAGCAACAGACAGGGAACCCTGGCAGCCTATGGCTACACCTTC	CASNRQGTLAAYGYTF
TRBV7-3	-	-	TRBJ1-1	TGTGCCAGCAGCTTAGAAGTTAGGGGGAACACTGAAGCTTTCTTT	CASSLEVRGNTEAFF
TRBV7-3	TRBD2	once	TRBJ2-1	TGTGCCAGCAGCTTATTGGGGCCCTTCCTAGCGGGAGAGGGCAATGAGCAGTTCTTC	CASSLLGPFLAGEGNEQFF
TRBV20-1	-	-	TRBJ1-2	TGCAGTGCTAGTACGGGACCTAACTATGGCTACACCTTC	CSASTGPNYGYTF
TRBV7-2	TRBD1	-	TRBJ2-2	TGTGCCAGCAGCCTAAGGACAGGGAACACCGGGGAGCTGTTTTTT	CASSLRTGNTGELFF
TRBV5-4	-	-	TRBJ2-3	TGTGCCAGCAGCCCTTTGGTTCGGAGAACTAGCACAGATACGCAGTATTTT	CASSPLVRRTSTDTQYF
TRBV5-1	-	-	TRBJ2-7	TGCGCCAGCAGCTTACCCGGACACGTCTACGAGCAGTACTTC	CASSLPGHVYEQYF
TRBV4-2	TRBD2	-	TRBJ2-3	TGTGCCAGCAGCCAGGGACTAGCGGGGCTTAGCACAGATACGCAGTATTTT	CASSQGLAGLSTDTQYF